These 3 T cell receptor beta chains were sequenced from one sample in a study of identifying expanded T cells in peripheral blood. Here immunoSEQ multiplex PCR was the method, and the copy in TCRdb shows in-frame clones only, minus some. The table shows about 130,000 clones, with 75% to 90% occurring only once. The sequencing sample was made of blood. These receptor sequences come from a person aged 18 to 69 in good health.

The chain recombines TRBV14 with TRBJ1-1; D not resolved. The CDR3 sequence is 13 residues long. V gave up 4 bases and J gave up 4 bases, with 10 bases separating them. In germline, CDR1 is SGHDN, CDR2 FVKESK. CDR3 residues: CASSPDRSTEAFF. CDR3 DNA: TGTGCCAGCAGCCCAGACCGTAGCACTGAAGCTTTCTTT.

This clone was found once. This rearrangement joins TRBV21-1 to TRBJ2-2; the D call of TRBD2 is as the table states it, not checked on the DNA. TRBV21-1 is a recognized pseudogene. The CDR3 is 17 amino acids. The CDR3 protein is CANTLRRSSGSIGELFF. The CDR3 DNA is TGTGCCAACACCCTTAGGAGGTCTAGCGGGAGTATCGGGGAGCTGTTTTTT.

This clone was counted between two and nine times. The V call is TRBV14, the J call TRBJ2-1; no firm D call. Germline CDR1 reads SGHDN; CDR2 reads FVKESK. The CDR3 consists of 15 residues. V was trimmed by 3 bases and J by 2 bases, leaving 11 bases between them. CDR3 amino acids: CASSQRTTPYNEQFF. The CDR3 nucleotides are TGTGCCAGCAGCCAGCGTACAACCCCCTACAATGAGCAGTTCTTC.